Listed below are T cell receptor beta chains from one sample, sequenced in a study of cytomegalovirus exposure and HLA in healthy donors. The table came from immunoSEQ multiplex PCR; TCRdb's copy has only in-frame clones and leaves some out. The table lists tens of thousands of clones, roughly 94% of them singletons, with roughly 1.4% in the top ten. Specimen: PBMCs. These receptors all stem from a man between 18 and 29 years old in good health and CMV-seropositive. Both conserved end residues are part of each CDR3. A D gene is named only where the DNA matches it firmly. Clone sizes are given selectively: once, few, many, or a class where the clone is expanded.

TRBJ2-7 once TRBV15 NA CATSTPFVVGFGEVNSSYEQYF TGTGCCACCAGCACCCCGTTCGTAGTGGGGTTCGGGGAAGTCAATAGCTCCTACGAGCAGTACTTC
TRBJ2-7 NA TRBV9 TRBD2 CASSPWEGTTYEQYF TGTGCCAGCAGCCCGTGGGAGGGTACGACCTACGAGCAGTACTTC
TRBJ1-1 NA TRBV11-3 NA CASSLGGKPTEAFF TGTGCCAGCAGCTTAGGAGGGAAACCCACTGAAGCTTTCTTT
TRBJ2-7 NA TRBV13 NA CASSSTEFREQYF TGTGCCAGCAGCTCGACAGAGTTTCGCGAGCAGTACTTC
TRBJ1-5 NA TRBV4-2 TRBD1 CASSPIGGQGSNQPQHF TGTGCCAGCAGCCCCATCGGGGGACAGGGGAGCAATCAGCCCCAGCATTTT
TRBJ1-5 NA TRBV18 NA CASSLGENQPQHF TGTGCCAGCTCACTCGGGGAGAATCAGCCCCAGCATTTT
TRBJ2-5 once TRBV5-6 NA CASSYRVLETQYF TGTGCCAGCAGTTACAGGGTTCTAGAGACCCAGTACTTC
TRBJ2-3 NA TRBV9 TRBD1 CASSVLAGTGTQYF TGTGCCAGCAGCGTTCTGGCAGGGACAGGCACGCAGTATTTT
TRBJ1-5 NA TRBV18 NA CASSLMENQPQHF TGTGCCAGCTCACTCATGGAGAATCAGCCCCAGCATTTT
TRBJ2-5 once TRBV29-1 TRBD1 CSAPRGRGEETQYF TGCAGCGCCCCCAGGGGGCGCGGAGAAGAGACCCAGTACTTC
TRBJ1-2 NA TRBV15 NA CATSRDPGIGGYTF TGTGCCACCAGCAGAGATCCGGGTATTGGTGGCTACACCTTC
TRBJ2-7 NA TRBV5-5 NA CASSLAGEQYF TGTGCCAGCAGCTTGGCGGGCGAGCAGTACTTC
TRBJ1-1 NA TRBV7-9 TRBD1 CASSRDRGPAFF TGTGCCAGCAGCCGGGACAGGGGGCCAGCTTTCTTT
TRBJ2-3 NA TRBV9 NA CASAGGGYTDTQYF TGTGCCAGCGCCGGAGGCGGATACACAGATACGCAGTATTTT
TRBJ2-7 once TRBV5-1 NA CASSYRAPPYEQYF TGCGCCAGCAGCTACAGGGCCCCACCCTACGAGCAGTACTTC
TRBJ1-1 NA TRBV7-2 NA CASSLQPAGNTEAFF TGTGCCAGCAGCCTCCAACCGGCAGGGAACACTGAAGCTTTCTTT
TRBJ2-3 NA TRBV2 TRBD2 CASSRRGDARDTQYF TGTGCCAGCAGCCGACGGGGGGACGCTAGGGATACGCAGTATTTT
TRBJ2-5 NA TRBV10-1 TRBD2 CASSEGALRERETQYF TGCGCCAGCAGTGAAGGGGCCCTGCGGGAGAGGGAGACCCAGTACTTC
TRBJ1-1 NA TRBV19 TRBD1 CAIHRGTEAFF TGTGCCATTCACAGGGGCACTGAAGCTTTCTTT
TRBJ2-2 NA TRBV5-1 TRBD1 CASSPTGGHGELFF TGCGCCAGCAGCCCGACAGGGGGCCACGGGGAGCTGTTTTTT
TRBJ1-5 once TRBV6-6 NA CASSYTRPEEPQHF TGTGCCAGCAGTTACACGCGACCGGAGGAGCCCCAGCATTTT
TRBJ2-1 NA TRBV5-1 TRBD1 CASSLRQGVNEQFF TGCGCCAGCAGCTTGAGGCAGGGGGTGAATGAGCAGTTCTTC
TRBJ2-3 NA TRBV27 TRBD2 CASSLYLAGGLSTQYF TGTGCCAGCAGTTTATATCTAGCGGGGGGGCTGAGTACGCAGTATTTT
TRBJ2-3 NA TRBV19 NA CASSLAGLADTQYF TGTGCCAGTAGTCTGGCAGGGCTAGCAGATACGCAGTATTTT
TRBJ2-3 NA TRBV5-1 NA CASSGIGTSTDTQYF TGCGCCAGCAGCGGGATCGGGACTAGCACAGATACGCAGTATTTT
TRBJ2-3 NA TRBV6-5 TRBD1 CASSYGTEMVDTQYF TGTGCCAGCAGCTACGGGACAGAAATGGTGGATACGCAGTATTTT
TRBJ2-1 NA TRBV11-2 TRBD1 CASSLGQGAPNEQFF TGTGCCAGCAGCTTGGGACAGGGTGCCCCAAATGAGCAGTTCTTC
TRBJ1-2 once TRBV10-1 TRBD1 CASRGDSDYGYTF TGCGCCAGCAGAGGGGACAGCGACTATGGCTACACCTTC
TRBJ1-1 NA TRBV4-1 NA CASSQVRRVTEAFF TGCGCCAGCAGCCAAGTTCGTCGTGTCACTGAAGCTTTCTTT
TRBJ2-7 NA TRBV12-1 NA CASSFAQTSGRAVYEQYF TGTGCCAGCAGCTTTGCACAGACTAGCGGGAGGGCCGTTTACGAGCAGTACTTC
TRBJ2-7 NA TRBV5-1 TRBD1 CASSLGTGNYEQYF TGCGCCAGCAGCCTCGGGACAGGGAACTACGAGCAGTACTTC
TRBJ2-1 once TRBV6-1 NA CASSEVDGGNNEQFF TGTGCCAGCAGTGAGGTAGACGGCGGCAACAATGAGCAGTTCTTC
TRBJ1-3 NA TRBV7-2 TRBD1 CASSPDRYSGNTIYF TGTGCCAGCAGCCCGGACAGGTACTCTGGAAACACCATATATTTT
TRBJ2-1 NA TRBV4-1 TRBD2 CASSQGPGSGRVNEQFF TGCGCCAGCAGCCAGGGCCCCGGTAGCGGGAGAGTCAATGAGCAGTTCTTC
TRBJ2-7 NA TRBV5-5 TRBD1 CASKTGDNDEQYF TGTGCCAGCAAGACAGGGGACAACGACGAGCAGTACTTC
TRBJ1-1 NA TRBV30 TRBD1 CAWSHPTGVQLQKF TGTGCCTGGAGTCATCCCACAGGGGTACAATTACAAAAGTTT
TRBJ2-6 NA TRBV5-1 TRBD2 CASSLTSGRAGANVLTF TGCGCCAGCAGCTTGACTAGCGGGAGGGCTGGGGCCAACGTCCTGACTTTC
TRBJ1-2 NA TRBV6-5 NA CAGHTGSWDGYTF TGTGCCGGACACACAGGGTCGTGGGACGGCTACACCTTC
TRBJ2-3 NA TRBV18 TRBD1 CASSPGQASTDTQYF TGTGCCAGCTCACCCGGACAGGCAAGCACAGATACGCAGTATTTT
TRBJ2-7 NA TRBV5-1 NA CASSLIGDSYEQYF TGCGCCAGCAGCTTGATCGGAGACTCCTACGAGCAGTACTTC
TRBJ1-2 once TRBV28 TRBD1 CASSLKGGQGGFGYTF TGTGCCAGCAGCCTAAAAGGGGGACAGGGAGGATTTGGCTACACCTTC
TRBJ2-2 NA TRBV7-9 NA CASRNPLTGKGTGELFF TGTGCCAGCAGGAACCCTCTGACAGGCAAGGGCACCGGGGAGCTGTTTTTT
TRBJ2-7 NA TRBV4-1 NA CASSQEEGGYEQYF TGCGCCAGCAGCCAAGAAGAAGGGGGCTACGAGCAGTACTTC
TRBJ2-5 NA TRBV27 TRBD2 CASGPTSGTGETQYF TGTGCCAGCGGCCCGACAAGCGGGACGGGAGAGACCCAGTACTTC
TRBJ1-2 NA TRBV6-1 TRBD1 CASRRTGLGFGYTF TGTGCCAGCAGGAGGACAGGGTTGGGGTTCGGCTACACCTTC
TRBJ2-1 NA TRBV7-2 TRBD2 CASSLSLAGVEQFF TGTGCCAGCAGCTTGTCACTAGCGGGGGTAGAGCAGTTCTTC